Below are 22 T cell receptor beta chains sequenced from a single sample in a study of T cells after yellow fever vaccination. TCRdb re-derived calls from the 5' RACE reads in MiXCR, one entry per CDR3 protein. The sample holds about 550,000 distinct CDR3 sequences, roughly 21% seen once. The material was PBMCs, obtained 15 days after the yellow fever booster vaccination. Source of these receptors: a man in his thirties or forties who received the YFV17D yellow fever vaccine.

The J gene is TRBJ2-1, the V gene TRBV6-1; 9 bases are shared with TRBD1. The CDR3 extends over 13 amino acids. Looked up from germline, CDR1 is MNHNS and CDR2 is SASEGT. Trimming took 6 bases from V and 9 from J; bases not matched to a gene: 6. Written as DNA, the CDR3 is TGTGCCAGCAGGACAGGGGGTAGTAGTGAGCAGTTCTTC. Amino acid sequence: CASRTGGSSEQFF.

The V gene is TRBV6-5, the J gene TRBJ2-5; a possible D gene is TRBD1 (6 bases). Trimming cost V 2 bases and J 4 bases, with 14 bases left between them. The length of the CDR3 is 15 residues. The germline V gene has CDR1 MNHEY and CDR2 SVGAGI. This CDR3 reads CASSYRFRGSETQYF. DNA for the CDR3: TGTGCCAGCAGTTACCGATTCAGGGGTTCAGAGACCCAGTACTTC.

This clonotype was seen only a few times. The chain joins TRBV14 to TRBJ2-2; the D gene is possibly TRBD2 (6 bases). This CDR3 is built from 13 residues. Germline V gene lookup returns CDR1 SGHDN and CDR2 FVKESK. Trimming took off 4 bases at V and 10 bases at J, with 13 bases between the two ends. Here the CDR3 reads CASSRQLATELFF. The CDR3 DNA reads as TGTGCCAGCAGCCGGCAACTAGCAACGGAGCTGTTTTTT.

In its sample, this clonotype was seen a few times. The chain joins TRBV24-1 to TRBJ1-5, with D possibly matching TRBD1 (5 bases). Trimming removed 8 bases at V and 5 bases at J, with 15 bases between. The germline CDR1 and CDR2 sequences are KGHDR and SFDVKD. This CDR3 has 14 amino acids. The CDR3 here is CATNLRDLDQPQHF. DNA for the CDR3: TGTGCCACCAATCTCCGGGACCTAGATCAGCCCCAGCATTTT.

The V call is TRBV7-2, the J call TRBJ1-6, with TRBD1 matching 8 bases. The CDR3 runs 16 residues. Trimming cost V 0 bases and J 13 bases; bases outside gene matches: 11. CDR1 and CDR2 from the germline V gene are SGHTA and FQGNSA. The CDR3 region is CASSLAQGAGVSPLHF. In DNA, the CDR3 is TGTGCCAGCAGCTTAGCTCAGGGGGCGGGGGTTTCTCCCCTCCACTTT.

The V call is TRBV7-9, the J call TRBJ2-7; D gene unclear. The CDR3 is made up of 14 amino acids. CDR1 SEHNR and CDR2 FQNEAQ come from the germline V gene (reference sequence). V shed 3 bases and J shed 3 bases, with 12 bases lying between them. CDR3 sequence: CASSFPPQSYEQYF. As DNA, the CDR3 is TGTGCCAGCAGCTTCCCCCCCCAGAGCTACGAGCAGTACTTC.

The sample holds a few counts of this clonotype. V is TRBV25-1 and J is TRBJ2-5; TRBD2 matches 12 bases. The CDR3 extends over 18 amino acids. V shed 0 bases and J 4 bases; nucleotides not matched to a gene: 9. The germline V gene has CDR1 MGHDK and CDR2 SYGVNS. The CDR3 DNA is TGTGCCAGCAGTGAATATACCCCACTAGCGGGAGGCCGAGAGACCCAGTACTTC. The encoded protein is CASSEYTPLAGGRETQYF.

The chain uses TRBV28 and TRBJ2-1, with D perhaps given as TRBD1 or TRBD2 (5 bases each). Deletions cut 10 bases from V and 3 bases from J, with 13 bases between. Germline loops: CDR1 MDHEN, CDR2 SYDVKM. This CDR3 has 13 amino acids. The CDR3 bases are TGTGCCACCTTCAATGGGGGCTACAATGAGCAGTTCTTC. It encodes CATFNGGYNEQFF.

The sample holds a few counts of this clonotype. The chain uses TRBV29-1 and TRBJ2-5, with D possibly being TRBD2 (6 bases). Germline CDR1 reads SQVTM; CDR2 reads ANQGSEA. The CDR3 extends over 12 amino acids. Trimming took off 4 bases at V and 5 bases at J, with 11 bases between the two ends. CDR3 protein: CSVVGGLETQYF. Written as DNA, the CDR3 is TGCAGCGTTGTAGGAGGGTTGGAGACCCAGTACTTC.

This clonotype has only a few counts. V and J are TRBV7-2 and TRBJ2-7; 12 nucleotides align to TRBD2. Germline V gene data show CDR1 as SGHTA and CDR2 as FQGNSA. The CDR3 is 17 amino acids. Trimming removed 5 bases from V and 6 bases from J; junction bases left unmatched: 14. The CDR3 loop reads CASSRGTSGPVLAEQYF. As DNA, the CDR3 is TGTGCCAGCAGCCGAGGGACTAGCGGGCCCGTCCTAGCCGAGCAGTACTTC.

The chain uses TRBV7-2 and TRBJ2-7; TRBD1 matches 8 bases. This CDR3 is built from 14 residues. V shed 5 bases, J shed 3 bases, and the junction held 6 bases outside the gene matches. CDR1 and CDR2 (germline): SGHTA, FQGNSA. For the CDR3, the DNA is TGTGCCAGCAGCCGACAGGGGACGGACTACGAGCAGTACTTC. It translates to CASSRQGTDYEQYF. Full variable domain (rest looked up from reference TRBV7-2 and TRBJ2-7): GAGVSQSPSNKVTEKGKDVELRCDPISGHTALYWYRQSLGQGLEFLIYFQGNSAPDKSGLPSDRFSAERTGGSVSTLTIQRTQQEDSAVYLCASSRQGTDYEQYFGPGTRLTVT.

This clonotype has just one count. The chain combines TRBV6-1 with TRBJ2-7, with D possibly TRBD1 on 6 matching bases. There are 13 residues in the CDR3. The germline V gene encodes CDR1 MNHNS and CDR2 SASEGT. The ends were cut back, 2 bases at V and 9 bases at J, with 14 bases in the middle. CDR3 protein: CASSEIGRGWQYF. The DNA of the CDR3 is TGTGCCAGCAGTGAAATAGGCAGGGGTTGGCAGTACTTC.

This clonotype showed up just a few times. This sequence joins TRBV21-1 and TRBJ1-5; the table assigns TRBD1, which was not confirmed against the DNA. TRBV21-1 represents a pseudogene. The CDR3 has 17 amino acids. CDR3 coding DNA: TGTGCCAGCAGAGAGGTGAGGGGAAGAAGAGTCCATCAGCCCCAGCATTTT. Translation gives CASREVRGRRVHQPQHF.

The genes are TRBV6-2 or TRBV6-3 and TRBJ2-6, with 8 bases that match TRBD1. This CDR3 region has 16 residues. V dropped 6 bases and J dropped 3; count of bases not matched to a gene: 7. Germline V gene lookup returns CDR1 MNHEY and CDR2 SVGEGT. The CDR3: CASRSGGADGANVLTF. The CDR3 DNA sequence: TGTGCCAGCAGGTCAGGGGGCGCTGATGGGGCCAACGTCCTGACTTTC.

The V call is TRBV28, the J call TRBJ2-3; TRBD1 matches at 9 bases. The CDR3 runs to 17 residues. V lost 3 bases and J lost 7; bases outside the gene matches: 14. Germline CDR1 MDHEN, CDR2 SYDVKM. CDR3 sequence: CASSFNRLDRGINTQYF. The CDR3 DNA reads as TGTGCCAGCAGTTTCAATCGCTTGGACAGGGGAATAAATACGCAGTATTTT.

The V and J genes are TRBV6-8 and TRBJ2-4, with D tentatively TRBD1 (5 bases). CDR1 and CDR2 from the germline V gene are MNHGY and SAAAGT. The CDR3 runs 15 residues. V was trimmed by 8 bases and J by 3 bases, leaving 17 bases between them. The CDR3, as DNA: TGTGCCAGCCAGCTAGGGGCCAAGGGCAAAAACATTCAGTACTTC. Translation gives CASQLGAKGKNIQYF.

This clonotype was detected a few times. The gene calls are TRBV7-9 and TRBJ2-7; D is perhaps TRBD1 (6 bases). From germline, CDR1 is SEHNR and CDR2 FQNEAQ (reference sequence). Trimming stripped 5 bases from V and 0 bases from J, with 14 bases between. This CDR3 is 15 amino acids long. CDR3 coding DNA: TGTGCCAGCAGCCCATGGGACACCTACTCCTACGAGCAGTACTTC. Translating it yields CASSPWDTYSYEQYF.

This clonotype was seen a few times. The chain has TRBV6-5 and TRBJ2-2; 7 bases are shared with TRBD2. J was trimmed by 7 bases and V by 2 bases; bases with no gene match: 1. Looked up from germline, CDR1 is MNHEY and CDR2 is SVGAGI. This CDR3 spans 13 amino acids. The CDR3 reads CASSYGGGGELFF. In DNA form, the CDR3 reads TGTGCCAGCAGTTACGGGGGGGGCGGGGAGCTGTTTTTT.

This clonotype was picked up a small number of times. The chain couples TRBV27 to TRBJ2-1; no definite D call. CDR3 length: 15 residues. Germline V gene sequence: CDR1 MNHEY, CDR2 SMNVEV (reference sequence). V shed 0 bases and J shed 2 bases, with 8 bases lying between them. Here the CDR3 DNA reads TGTGCCAGCAGTTTATCGACGCTCCCCTACAATGAGCAGTTCTTC. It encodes CASSLSTLPYNEQFF.

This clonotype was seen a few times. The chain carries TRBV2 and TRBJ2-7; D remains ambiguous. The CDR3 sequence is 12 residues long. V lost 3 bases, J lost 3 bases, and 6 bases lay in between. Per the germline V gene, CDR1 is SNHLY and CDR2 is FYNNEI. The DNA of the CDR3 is TGTGCCAGCAGTGATTTTGGCTACGAGCAGTACTTC. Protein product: CASSDFGYEQYF.

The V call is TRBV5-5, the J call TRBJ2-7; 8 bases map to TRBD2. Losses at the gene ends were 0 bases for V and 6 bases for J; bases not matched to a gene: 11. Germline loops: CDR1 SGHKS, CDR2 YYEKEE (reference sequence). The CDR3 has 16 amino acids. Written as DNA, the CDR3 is TGTGCCAGCAGCTTGGGGATAAGCGGGAGTATAGGCGAGCAGTACTTC. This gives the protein CASSLGISGSIGEQYF.

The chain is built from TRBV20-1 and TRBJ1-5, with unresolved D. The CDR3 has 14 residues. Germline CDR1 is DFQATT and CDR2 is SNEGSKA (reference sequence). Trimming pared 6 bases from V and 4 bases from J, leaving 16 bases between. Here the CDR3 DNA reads TGCAGTGCCGCGGGAGGGATCCAAAATCAGCCCCAGCATTTT. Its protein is CSAAGGIQNQPQHF.